This T cell receptor (beta chain) is drawn from a study of control samples from healthy donors and cancer patients. The method was immunoSEQ multiplex PCR; TCRdb's version includes in-frame clones alone and lacks a portion of them. The table has 110,000 or so clones, over 75% seen once. V lost 2 bases to trimming and J lost 8 bases; unmatched junction nucleotides: 5. Germline assignment: CDR1 MNHEY and CDR2 SVGAGI. The CDR3 is 13 residues long. The sequenced sample consisted of blood. The chain joins TRBV6-5 to TRBJ1-2; 7 positions match TRBD1. This TCR derives from a human donor in good health. The donor label of this sample is uncertain. The CDR3 sequence is CASSYGNRGGYTF. The CDR3 bases are TGTGCCAGCAGTTACGGTAACAGGGGCGGCTACACCTTC.